The next 8 T cell receptor beta chains were all read from a single sample in a study of cytomegalovirus exposure and HLA in healthy donors. Both 60 Vbeta primers and 13 Jbeta primers went into the PCR. Assay: immunoSEQ multiplex PCR; the TCRdb copy retains only in-frame clones and omits some. The table has roughly 130,000 clones, 80% seen once. Sequencing was done on a sample of PBMCs. The receptor set was obtained from a man aged 35-49 years in good health and CMV-seronegative.

V and J are TRBV29-1 and TRBJ1-2, with D possibly TRBD1 on 5 matching bases. This CDR3 region has 12 residues. V lost 4 bases to trimming and J lost 5 bases, with 11 bases between them. CDR1 SQVTM and CDR2 ANQGSEA come from the germline V gene. The CDR3 region has the DNA TGCAGCGTTGGGGGGGACCTTTATGGCTACACCTTC. Translating gives CSVGGDLYGYTF.

The J gene is TRBJ1-4, the V gene TRBV7-9; D gene ambiguous. V gave up 5 bases and J gave up 7 bases, with 20 bases separating them. Germline values: CDR1 SEHNR, CDR2 FQNEAQ (reference sequence). CDR3 length: 16 residues. The CDR3 bases are TGTGCCAGCAGCGCCCCCGTTCGTCGGAGAGGTGAAAAACTGTTTTTT. Its protein is CASSAPVRRRGEKLFF.

The genes are TRBV7-8 and TRBJ2-1, with 14 bases lining up with TRBD2. Trimming cost V 2 bases and J 3 bases; bases outside gene matches: 6. The CDR3 is made up of 18 amino acids. The germline gives CDR1 SGHVS, CDR2 FQNEAQ. CDR3 nucleotide sequence: TGTGCCAGCAGCTTAAGACTAGCGGGAGGGTCAGGCTACAATGAGCAGTTCTTC. This encodes CASSLRLAGGSGYNEQFF.

This chain uses TRBV30 with TRBJ1-4, with D uncertain. The ends were cut back, 0 bases at V and 7 bases at J, with 12 bases in the middle. Germline CDR1 GTSNPN, CDR2 SVGIG (reference sequence). The CDR3 totals 14 residues. The CDR3 region is CAWSVRGRSEKLFF. In DNA form, the CDR3 reads TGTGCCTGGAGTGTACGCGGGAGGAGTGAAAAACTGTTTTTT.

This chain connects TRBV2 to TRBJ2-7; 7 bases are shared with TRBD1. Per the germline V gene, CDR1 is SNHLY and CDR2 is FYNNEI. This CDR3 is 14 amino acids long. V was pared by 6 bases and J by 0 bases, with 5 bases of the junction left unmatched. The DNA of the CDR3 is TGTGCCAGCAGATTGGACAGGTTCTCCTACGAGCAGTACTTC. This translates into CASRLDRFSYEQYF.

The chain uses TRBV6-4 and TRBJ1-2; 10 bases line up with TRBD1. With 4 bases clipped from V and 8 bases from J, the junction kept 7 bases outside the gene matches. This CDR3 region has 14 residues. Per germline, CDR1 MRHNA and CDR2 SNTAGT. The CDR3 region has the DNA TGTGCCAGCAGTGGACAGGGGGCAATAGGGGGCTACACCTTC. This encodes CASSGQGAIGGYTF.

This clone appeared a few times. The chain has TRBV5-1 and TRBJ2-4, with D perhaps matching TRBD1 (7 bases). CDR3 length equals 14 residues. The V end was cut by 0 bases, the J end by 12 bases, with 16 bases between. Germline CDR1 reads SGHRS; CDR2 reads YFSETQ. CDR3 residues: CASSLGTGNGGQYF. In DNA form, the CDR3 reads TGCGCCAGCAGCTTGGGGACAGGAAACGGGGGTCAGTACTTC.

CDR3 coding DNA: TGCGCCAGCAGCTTGGCTTGGACAGGGGCGGCGTATGGCTACACCTTC. Amino acids: CASSLAWTGAAYGYTF. This chain connects TRBV5-1 to TRBJ1-2; TRBD1 agrees at 9 bases. V was pared by 0 bases and J by 5 bases, with 8 bases of the junction left unmatched. CDR1 is SGHRS and CDR2 is YFSETQ in the germline V gene. The CDR3 totals 16 residues. The complete variable domain, with remaining parts taken from reference TRBV5-1 and TRBJ1-2, reads KAGVTQTPRYLIKTRGQQVTLSCSPISGHRSVSWYQQTPGQGLQFLFEYFSETQRNKGNFPGRFSGRQFSNSRSEMNVSTLELGDSALYLCASSLAWTGAAYGYTFGSGTRLTVV.